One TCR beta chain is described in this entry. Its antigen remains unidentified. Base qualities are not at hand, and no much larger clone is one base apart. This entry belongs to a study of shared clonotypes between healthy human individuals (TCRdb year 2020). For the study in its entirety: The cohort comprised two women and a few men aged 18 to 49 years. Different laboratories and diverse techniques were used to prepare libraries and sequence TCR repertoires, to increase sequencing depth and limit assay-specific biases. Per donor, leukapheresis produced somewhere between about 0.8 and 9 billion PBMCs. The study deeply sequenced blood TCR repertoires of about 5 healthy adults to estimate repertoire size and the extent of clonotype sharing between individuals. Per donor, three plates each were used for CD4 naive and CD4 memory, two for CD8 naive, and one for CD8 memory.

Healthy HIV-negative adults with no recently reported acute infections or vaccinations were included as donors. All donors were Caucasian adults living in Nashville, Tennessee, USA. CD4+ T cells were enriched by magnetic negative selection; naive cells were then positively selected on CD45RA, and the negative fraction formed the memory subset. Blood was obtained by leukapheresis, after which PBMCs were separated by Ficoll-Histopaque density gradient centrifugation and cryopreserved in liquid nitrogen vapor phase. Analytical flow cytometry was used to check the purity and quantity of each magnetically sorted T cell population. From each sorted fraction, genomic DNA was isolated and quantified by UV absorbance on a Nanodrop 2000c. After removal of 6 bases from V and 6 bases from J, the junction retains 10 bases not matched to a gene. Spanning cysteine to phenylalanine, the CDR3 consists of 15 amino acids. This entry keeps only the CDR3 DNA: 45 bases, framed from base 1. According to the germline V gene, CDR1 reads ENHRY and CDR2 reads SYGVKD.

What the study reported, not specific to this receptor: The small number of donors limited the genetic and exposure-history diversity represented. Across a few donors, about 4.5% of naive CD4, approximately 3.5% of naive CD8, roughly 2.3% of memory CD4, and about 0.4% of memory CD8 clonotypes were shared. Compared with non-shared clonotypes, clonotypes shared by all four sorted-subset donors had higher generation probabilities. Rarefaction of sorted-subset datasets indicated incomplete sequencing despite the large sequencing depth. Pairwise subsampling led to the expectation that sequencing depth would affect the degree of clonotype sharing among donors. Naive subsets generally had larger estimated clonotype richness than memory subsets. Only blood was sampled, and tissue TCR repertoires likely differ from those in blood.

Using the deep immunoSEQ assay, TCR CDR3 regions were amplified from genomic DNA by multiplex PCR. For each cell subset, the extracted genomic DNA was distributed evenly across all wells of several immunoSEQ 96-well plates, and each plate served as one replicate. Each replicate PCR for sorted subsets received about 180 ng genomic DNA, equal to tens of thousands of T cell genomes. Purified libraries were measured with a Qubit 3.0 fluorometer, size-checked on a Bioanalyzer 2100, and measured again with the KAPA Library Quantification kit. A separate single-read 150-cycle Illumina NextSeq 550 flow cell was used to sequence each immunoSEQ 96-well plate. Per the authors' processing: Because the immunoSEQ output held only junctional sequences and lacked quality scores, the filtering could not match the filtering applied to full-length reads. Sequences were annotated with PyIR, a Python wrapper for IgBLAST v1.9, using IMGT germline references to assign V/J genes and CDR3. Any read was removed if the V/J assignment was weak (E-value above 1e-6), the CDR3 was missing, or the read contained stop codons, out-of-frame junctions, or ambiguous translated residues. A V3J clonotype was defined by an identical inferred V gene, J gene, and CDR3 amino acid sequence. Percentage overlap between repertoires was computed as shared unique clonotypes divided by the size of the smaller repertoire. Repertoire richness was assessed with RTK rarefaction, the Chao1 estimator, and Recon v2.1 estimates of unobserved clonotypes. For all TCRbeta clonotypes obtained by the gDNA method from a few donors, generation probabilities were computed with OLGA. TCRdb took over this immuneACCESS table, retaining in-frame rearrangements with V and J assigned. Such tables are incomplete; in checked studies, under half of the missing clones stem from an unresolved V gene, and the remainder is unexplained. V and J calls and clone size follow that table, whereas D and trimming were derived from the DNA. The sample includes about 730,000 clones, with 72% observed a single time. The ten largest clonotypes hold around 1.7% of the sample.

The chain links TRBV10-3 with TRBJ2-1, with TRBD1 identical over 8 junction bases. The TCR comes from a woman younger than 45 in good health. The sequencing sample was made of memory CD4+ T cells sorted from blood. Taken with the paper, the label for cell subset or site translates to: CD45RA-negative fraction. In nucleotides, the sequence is TGTGCCATCAGCGAGGGGGGAGGACAGGGCAATGAGCAGTTCTTC. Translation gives CAISEGGGQGNEQFF.